The next 14 T cell receptor beta chains were all read from a single sample in a study of metastatic and nonmetastatic thyroid tumors. Patients had received no treatment of any kind before thyroid surgery. MiXCR was used by TCRdb to re-call the PCR reads. In the table there are more than 50,000 clones, 20% of which are singletons. Sequenced input: blood. Receptor source: a female donor with papillary thyroid cancer or a benign thyroid nodule (not recorded which). Some clones in this sample may be carry-over from other donors' samples.

Remarks on this clone: This clone may be a read error of a much larger clone one base away. CDR3 loop: CASRPQTGACFF. The CDR3 bases are TGTGCCAGCAGACCCCAGACAGGGGCGTGTTTCTTC. The V call is TRBV27, the J call TRBJ2-1; 8 positions match TRBD1. Germline CDR1 MNHEY, CDR2 SMNVEV (reference sequence). V trimming: 6 bases; J trimming: 16 bases; junction bases outside the gene matches: 11. This CDR3 contains 12 residues.

This clone is a singleton in its sample. This rearrangement joins TRBV11-2 to TRBJ2-7; D gene uncertain. CDR1 SGHAT and CDR2 FQNNGV come from the germline V gene. V was cut by 1 base and J by 3 bases, with 16 bases left in between. This CDR3 has 16 amino acids. The CDR3 coding sequence is TGTGCCAGCAGCTTAGGTAGCCAGACATACAACTACGAGCAGTACTTC. Protein sequence: CASSLGSQTYNYEQYF.

The V gene is TRBV7-2, the J gene TRBJ2-2, with a weak D call TRBD2 (6 bases). Trimming pared 5 bases from V and 0 bases from J, leaving 10 bases between. The CDR3 length is 15 residues. From germline, CDR1 is SGHTA and CDR2 FQGNSA. CDR3 nucleotide sequence: TGTGCCAGCAGCCCCAGCGGGCCGAACACCGGGGAGCTGTTTTTT. Amino acids: CASSPSGPNTGELFF.

This clone was detected many times. The genes are TRBV3-1 and TRBJ1-2; D may be TRBD1 (5 bases). V was pared by 4 bases and J by 8 bases, with 11 bases between. The CDR3 loop spans 12 amino acids. Germline lookup yields CDR1 LGHDT and CDR2 YNNKEL (reference sequence). The CDR3 here is CASSPTSGGYTF. The CDR3 DNA sequence: TGTGCCAGCAGCCCCACCTCAGGGGGCTACACCTTC.

The V gene is TRBV5-1, the J gene TRBJ2-7, with 8 bases matching TRBD1. CDR3 length: 16 residues. J was trimmed by 5 bases and V by 4 bases; bases with no gene match: 14. Germline V gene sequence: CDR1 SGHRS, CDR2 YFSETQ. CDR3: CASSPLPGTGPDEQYF. As DNA, the CDR3 is TGCGCCAGCAGCCCCCTGCCCGGGACAGGTCCCGACGAGCAGTACTTC.

In its sample, this clone was seen many times. DNA for the CDR3: TGTGCCAGCAGTGAACGAGGGTTAGATCAGCCCCAGCATTTT. Amino acid sequence: CASSERGLDQPQHF. The V call is TRBV2, the J call TRBJ1-5; D unclear. Germline values: CDR1 SNHLY, CDR2 FYNNEI. The CDR3 extends over 14 amino acids. Trimming cost V 2 bases and J 5 bases, with 10 bases left between them.

This clone was detected many times. This rearrangement joins TRBV3-1 to TRBJ1-2, with D perhaps matching TRBD1 (5 bases). Germline V gives CDR1 LGHDT, CDR2 YNNKEL (reference sequence). V lost 5 bases and J 4 bases, leaving 8 bases between the germline ends. This CDR3 comprises 12 residues. CDR3 sequence (DNA): TGTGCCAGCAGCGGACAAATCTATGGCTACACCTTC. Protein product: CASSGQIYGYTF.

This clone was observed at least ten times. The rearrangement joins TRBV5-4 to TRBJ2-3; the match to TRBD2 covers 7 bases. CDR1 is SGHNT and CDR2 is YYREEE in the germline V gene (reference sequence). The V and J ends lost 1 base and 2 bases, in that order; junction bases with no gene match: 7. The CDR3 is 16 residues long. CDR3 residues: CASSLTQRGTTDTQYF. Here the CDR3 DNA reads TGTGCCAGCAGCTTGACACAGCGGGGAACCACAGATACGCAGTATTTT.

This clone was counted at least ten times. J is TRBJ2-3 and V is TRBV2, with D hard to call. The CDR3 totals 14 residues. Germline CDR1 reads SNHLY; CDR2 reads FYNNEI. V was pared by 4 bases and J by 3 bases, with 11 bases between. The CDR3 DNA sequence: TGTGCCAGCAGTGGTCTAAGGGTAACAGATACGCAGTATTTT. This sequence encodes CASSGLRVTDTQYF.

Ten or more counts support this clone. The germline gene is not matched at one end of the junction; a read error may be the cause. V gene TRBV6-1 combines with J gene TRBJ2-7, with D unclear. This CDR3 contains 13 residues. The germline CDR1 and CDR2 sequences are MNHNS and SASEGT. The CDR3 DNA reads TGTGCCAGCAGGAATGGGCCCTCCGACGAGCAGTACTTC. As protein: CASRNGPSDEQYF.

The chain couples TRBV5-1 to TRBJ2-3; a weak D match, TRBD1 (5 bases). V was cut by 4 bases and J by 3 bases, with 12 bases left in between. The CDR3 has 14 residues. In germline, CDR1 is SGHRS, CDR2 YFSETQ. CDR3 nucleotide sequence: TGCGCCAGCAGCCAGGTGTCAGGGACAGATACGCAGTATTTT. Translation gives CASSQVSGTDTQYF.

This clone was seen repeatedly, ten times or more. V is TRBV27 and J is TRBJ2-1; the D gene is possibly TRBD2 (5 bases). The germline V gene has CDR1 MNHEY and CDR2 SMNVEV (reference sequence). The CDR3 extends over 15 amino acids. V lost 2 bases to trimming and J lost 5 bases, with 13 bases between them. Here the CDR3 reads CASSLVWPTNNEQFF. CDR3 DNA: TGTGCCAGCAGTTTAGTCTGGCCGACTAACAATGAGCAGTTCTTC.

Details on this clone: One end of the junction varies from germline; a read error may be responsible. This chain links TRBV19 with TRBJ2-1, with 7 bases matching TRBD2. The germline V gene encodes CDR1 LNHDA and CDR2 SQIVND (reference sequence). This CDR3 comprises 14 residues. CDR3 sequence reads: CAISSSGKYNGQFF. The CDR3 region has the DNA TGTGCCATCAGCTCTAGCGGCAAGTACAATGGGCAGTTCTTC.

J is TRBJ2-7 and V is TRBV6-1, with 9 bases fitting TRBD2. In germline, CDR1 is MNHNS, CDR2 SASEGT. Losses at the gene ends were 7 bases for V and 0 bases for J; bases not matched to a gene: 10. The CDR3 consists of 16 residues. The CDR3 DNA reads as TGTGCCAGCAAGGGACCGGGACTAGCTATCTCCTACGAGCAGTACTTC. Protein sequence: CASKGPGLAISYEQYF.